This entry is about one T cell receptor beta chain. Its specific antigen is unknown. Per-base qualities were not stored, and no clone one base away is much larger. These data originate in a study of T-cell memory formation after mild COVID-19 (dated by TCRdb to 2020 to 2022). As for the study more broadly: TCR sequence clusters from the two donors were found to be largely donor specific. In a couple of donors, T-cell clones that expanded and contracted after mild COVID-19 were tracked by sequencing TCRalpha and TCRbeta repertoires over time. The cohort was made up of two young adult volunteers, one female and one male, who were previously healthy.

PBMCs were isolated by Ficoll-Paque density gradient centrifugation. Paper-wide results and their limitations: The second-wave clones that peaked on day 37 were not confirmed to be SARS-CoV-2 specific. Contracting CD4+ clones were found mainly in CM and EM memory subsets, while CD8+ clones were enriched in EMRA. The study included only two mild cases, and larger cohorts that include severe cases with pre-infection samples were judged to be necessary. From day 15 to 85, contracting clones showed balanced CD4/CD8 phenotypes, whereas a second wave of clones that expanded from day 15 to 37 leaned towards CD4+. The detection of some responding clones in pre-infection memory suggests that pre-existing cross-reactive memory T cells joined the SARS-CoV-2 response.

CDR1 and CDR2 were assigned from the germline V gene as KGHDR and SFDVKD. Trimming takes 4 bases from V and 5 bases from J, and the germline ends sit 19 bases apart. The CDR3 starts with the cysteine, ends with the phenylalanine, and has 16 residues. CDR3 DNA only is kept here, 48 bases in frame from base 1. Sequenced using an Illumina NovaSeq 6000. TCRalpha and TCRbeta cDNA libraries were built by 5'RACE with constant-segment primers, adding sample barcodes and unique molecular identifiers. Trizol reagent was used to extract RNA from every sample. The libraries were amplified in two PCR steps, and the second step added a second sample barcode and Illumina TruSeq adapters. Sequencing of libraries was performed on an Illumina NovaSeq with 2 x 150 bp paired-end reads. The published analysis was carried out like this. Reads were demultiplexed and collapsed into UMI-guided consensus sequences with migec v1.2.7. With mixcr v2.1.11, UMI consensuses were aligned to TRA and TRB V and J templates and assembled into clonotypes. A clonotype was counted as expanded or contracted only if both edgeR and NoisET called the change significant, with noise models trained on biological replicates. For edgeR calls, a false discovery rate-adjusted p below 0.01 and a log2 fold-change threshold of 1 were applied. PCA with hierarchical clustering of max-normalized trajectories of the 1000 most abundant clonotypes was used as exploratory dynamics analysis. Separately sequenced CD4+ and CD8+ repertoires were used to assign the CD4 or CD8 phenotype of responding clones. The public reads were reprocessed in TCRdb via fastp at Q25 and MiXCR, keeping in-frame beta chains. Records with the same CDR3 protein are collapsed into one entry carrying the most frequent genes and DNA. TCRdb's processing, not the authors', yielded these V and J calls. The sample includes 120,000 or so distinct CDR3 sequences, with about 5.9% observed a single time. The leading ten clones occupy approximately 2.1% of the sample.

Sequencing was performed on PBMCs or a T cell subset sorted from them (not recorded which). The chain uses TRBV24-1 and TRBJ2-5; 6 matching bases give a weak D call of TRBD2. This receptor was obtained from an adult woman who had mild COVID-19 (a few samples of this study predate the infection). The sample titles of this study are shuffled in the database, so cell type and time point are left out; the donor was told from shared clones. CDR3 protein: CATSEADPGRRETQYF. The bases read TGTGCCACCAGTGAGGCTGATCCAGGGAGGCGGGAGACCCAGTACTTC.